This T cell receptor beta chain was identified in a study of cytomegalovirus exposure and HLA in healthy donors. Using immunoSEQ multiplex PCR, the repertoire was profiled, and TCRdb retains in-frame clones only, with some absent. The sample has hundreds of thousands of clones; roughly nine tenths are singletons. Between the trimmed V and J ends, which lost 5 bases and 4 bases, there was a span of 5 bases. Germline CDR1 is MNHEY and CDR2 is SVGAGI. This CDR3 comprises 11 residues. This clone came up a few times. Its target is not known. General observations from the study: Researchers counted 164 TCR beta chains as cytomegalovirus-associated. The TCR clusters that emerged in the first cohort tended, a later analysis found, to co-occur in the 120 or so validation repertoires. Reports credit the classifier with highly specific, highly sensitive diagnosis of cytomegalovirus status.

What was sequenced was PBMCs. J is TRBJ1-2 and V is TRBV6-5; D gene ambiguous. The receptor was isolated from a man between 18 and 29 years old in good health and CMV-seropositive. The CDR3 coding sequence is TGTGCCAGCAGTCCTGGCTATGGCTACACCTTC. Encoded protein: CASSPGYGYTF.